Given below is one T cell receptor beta chain in context. This entry is derived from a study of technical replicates of blood from a few donors. Assay: immunoSEQ multiplex PCR; the TCRdb copy retains only in-frame clones and omits some. The data show around 60,000 clones, 90% to 95% seen once. The germline V gene has CDR1 MNHNY and CDR2 SVGAGI (reference sequence). The length of the CDR3 is 12 residues. Trimming cost V 2 bases and J 11 bases, with 12 bases left between them. The sequenced material came from PBMCs. This sequence was found in a human donor in good health. Some clones in this sample may be carry-over from other donors' samples. The chain couples TRBV6-6 to TRBJ1-1; a weak D match, TRBD1 (6 bases). The DNA of the CDR3 is TGTGCCAGCAGTTACCCGCCAGGGGAGGCTTTCTTT. It encodes CASSYPPGEAFF.